This T cell receptor (beta chain) is from a study of a mutant IDH1 vaccine in newly diagnosed glioma. Background on the study: In some groups vaccination began 4-6 weeks post-radiotherapy; others received it with temozolomide. Pretreatment consisted of radiotherapy, temozolomide, or both, with most receiving both. Findings of the study overall: Vaccine-induced responses were seen in less than 95% of patients, spanning several MHC alleles.

Indicated time point: week 23, last vaccination. One vaccine dose held 300 ug of mutant IDH1 20-mer peptide and came with topical imiquimod. New WHO grade 3 or 4 astrocytomas that were IDH1-mutant and ATRX-lost occurred in the donors. This clone was found a few times. Its antigen is as yet unknown. Profiled with immunoSEQ multiplex PCR; TCRdb holds only in-frame clones, not every one. In the table there are roughly 70,000 clones, under 90% of which are singletons. In germline, CDR1 is SGHTA, CDR2 FQGNSA. The ends were cut back, 0 bases at V and 0 bases at J, with 9 bases in the middle. The CDR3 spans 16 residues.

The V call is TRBV7-2, the J call TRBJ1-3; D gene ambiguous. This sample comprised PBMCs, obtained from a glioma patient whose treatment included an IDH1 peptide vaccine. This sequence was found in a man between 18 and 29 years old with glioma. DNA for the CDR3: TGTGCCAGCAGCTTAGCGGGGTTTAACTCTGGAAACACCATATATTTT. It codes for CASSLAGFNSGNTIYF.